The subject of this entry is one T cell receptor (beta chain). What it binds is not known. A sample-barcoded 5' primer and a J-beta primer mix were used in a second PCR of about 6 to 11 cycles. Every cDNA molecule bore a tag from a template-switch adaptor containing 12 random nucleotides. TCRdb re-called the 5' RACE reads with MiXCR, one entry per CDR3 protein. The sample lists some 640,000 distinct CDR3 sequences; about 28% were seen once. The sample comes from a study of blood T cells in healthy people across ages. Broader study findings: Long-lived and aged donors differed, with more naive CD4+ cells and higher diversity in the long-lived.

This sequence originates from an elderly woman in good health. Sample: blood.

Here the CDR3 reads CASKGPSESEKLFF. The CDR3, as DNA: TGTGCCAGCAAAGGGCCCTCGGAATCTGAAAAACTGTTTTTT. The V and J genes are TRBV27 and TRBJ1-4; no definite D call. The CDR3 runs to 14 residues. Germline V gene sequence: CDR1 MNHEY, CDR2 SMNVEV (reference sequence). V was pared by 7 bases and J by 7 bases, with 16 bases between.